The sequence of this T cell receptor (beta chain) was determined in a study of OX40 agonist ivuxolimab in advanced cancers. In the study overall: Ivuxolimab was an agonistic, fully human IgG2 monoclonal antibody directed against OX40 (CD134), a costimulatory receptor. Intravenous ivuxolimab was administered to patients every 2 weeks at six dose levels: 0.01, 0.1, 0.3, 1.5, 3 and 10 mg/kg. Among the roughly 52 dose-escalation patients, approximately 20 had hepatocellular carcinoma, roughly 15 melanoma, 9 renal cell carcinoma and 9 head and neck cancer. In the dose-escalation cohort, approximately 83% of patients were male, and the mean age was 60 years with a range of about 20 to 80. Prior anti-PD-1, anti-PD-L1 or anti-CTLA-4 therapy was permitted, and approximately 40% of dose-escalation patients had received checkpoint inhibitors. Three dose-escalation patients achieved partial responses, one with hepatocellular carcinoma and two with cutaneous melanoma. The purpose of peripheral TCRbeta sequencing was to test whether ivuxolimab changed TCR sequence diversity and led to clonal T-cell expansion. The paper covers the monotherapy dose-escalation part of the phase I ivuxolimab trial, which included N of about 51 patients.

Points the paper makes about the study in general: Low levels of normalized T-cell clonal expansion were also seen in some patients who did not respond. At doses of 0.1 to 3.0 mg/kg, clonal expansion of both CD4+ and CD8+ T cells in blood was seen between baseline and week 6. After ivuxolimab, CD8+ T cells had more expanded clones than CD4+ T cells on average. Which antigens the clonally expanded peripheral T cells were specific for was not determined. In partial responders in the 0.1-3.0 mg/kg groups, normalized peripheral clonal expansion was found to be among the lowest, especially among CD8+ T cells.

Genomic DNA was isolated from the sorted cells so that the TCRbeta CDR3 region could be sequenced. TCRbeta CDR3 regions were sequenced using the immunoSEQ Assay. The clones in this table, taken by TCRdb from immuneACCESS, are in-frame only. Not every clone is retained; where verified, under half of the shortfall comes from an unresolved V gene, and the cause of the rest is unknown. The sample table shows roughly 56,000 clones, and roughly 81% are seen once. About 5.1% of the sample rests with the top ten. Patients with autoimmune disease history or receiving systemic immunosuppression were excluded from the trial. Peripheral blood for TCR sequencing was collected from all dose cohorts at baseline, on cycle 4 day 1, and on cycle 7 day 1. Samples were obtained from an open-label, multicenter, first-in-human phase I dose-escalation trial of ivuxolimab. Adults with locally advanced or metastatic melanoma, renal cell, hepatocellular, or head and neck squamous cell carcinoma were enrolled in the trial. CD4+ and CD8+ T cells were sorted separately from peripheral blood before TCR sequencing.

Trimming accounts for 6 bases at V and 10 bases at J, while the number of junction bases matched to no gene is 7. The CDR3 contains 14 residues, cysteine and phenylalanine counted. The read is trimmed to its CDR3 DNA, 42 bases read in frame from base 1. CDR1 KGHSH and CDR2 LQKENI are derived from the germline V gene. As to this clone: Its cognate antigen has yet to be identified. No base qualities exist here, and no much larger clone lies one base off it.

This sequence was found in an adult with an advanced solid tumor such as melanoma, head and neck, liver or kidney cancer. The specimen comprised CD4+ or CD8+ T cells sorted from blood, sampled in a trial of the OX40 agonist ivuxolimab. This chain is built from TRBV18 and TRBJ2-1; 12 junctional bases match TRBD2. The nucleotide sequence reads TGTGCCAGCTCCCGACTAGCGGGAGTACGGGAGCAGTTCTTC. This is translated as CASSRLAGVREQFF.